A single sample is the source of the 15 T cell receptor beta chains below, sequenced in a study of OX40 agonist ivuxolimab in advanced cancers. Profiling relied on immunoSEQ multiplex PCR, and the TCRdb table lists in-frame clones only, not all of them. The data hold roughly 100,000 clones, with around 85% observed a single time. Sequenced material: CD4+ or CD8+ T cells sorted from blood, taken in a trial of the OX40 agonist ivuxolimab. These receptors were obtained from an adult with an advanced solid tumor such as melanoma, head and neck, liver or kidney cancer.

The gene calls are TRBV6-5 and TRBJ2-1; 9 nucleotides agree with TRBD2. This CDR3 region has 14 residues. Germline assignment: CDR1 MNHEY and CDR2 SVGAGI. J was trimmed by 7 bases and V by 11 bases; bases with no gene match: 12. CDR3 coding DNA: TGTGCCGCGAATCGCCCGGGACTAGCTAATGAGCAGTTCTTC. It specifies CAANRPGLANEQFF.

The chain uses TRBV28 and TRBJ1-2; D is possibly TRBD1 (5 bases). The CDR3 runs 13 residues. CDR1 is MDHEN, CDR2 SYDVKM, per germline. V was shortened by 10 bases and J by 3 bases, with 15 bases between the two germline ends. In DNA form, the CDR3 reads TGTGCCACCGCCGGCAGGGTATACTATGGCTACACCTTC. Translated: CATAGRVYYGYTF.

The chain carries TRBV27 and TRBJ2-1, with a weak D call TRBD2 (5 bases). Germline CDR1 reads MNHEY; CDR2 reads SMNVEV (reference sequence). The CDR3 is 12 amino acids. V lost 4 bases to trimming and J lost 6 bases, with 7 bases between them. The CDR3 is CASSSDFNEQFF. The CDR3 DNA is TGTGCCAGCAGTTCGGACTTCAATGAGCAGTTCTTC.

The chain combines TRBV30 with TRBJ2-1; D tentatively reads TRBD1 or TRBD2 (5 bases each). The CDR3 has 15 residues. V was pared by 5 bases and J by 3 bases, with 17 bases between. Per the germline V gene, CDR1 is GTSNPN and CDR2 is SVGIG (reference sequence). DNA of the CDR3: TGTGCCTGGGTTCCGGGACCCACAATCTACAATGAGCAGTTCTTC. It yields the protein CAWVPGPTIYNEQFF.

The rearrangement links TRBV11-2 to TRBJ2-2; TRBD2 matches 9 bases. This CDR3 is 14 amino acids long. The trim removed 10 bases at V and 4 bases at J, leaving 7 bases unmatched. Germline-derived CDR1 and CDR2 are SGHAT and FQNNGV. The CDR3 region has the DNA TGTGCCACCCGGGGACTAGCTGGCACCGGGGAGCTGTTTTTT. Residues: CATRGLAGTGELFF. Variable domain in full (rest from reference TRBV11-2 and TRBJ2-2): EAGVAQSPRYKIIEKRQSVAFWCNPISGHATLYWYQQILGQGPKLLIQFQNNGVVDDSQLPKDRFSAERLKGVDSTLKIQPAKLEDSAVYLCATRGLAGTGELFFGEGSRLTVL.

CDR3 region: CASSRDREVDTEAFF. In DNA, the CDR3 is TGTGCCAGCAGCCGGGACAGGGAGGTCGACACTGAAGCTTTCTTT. The rearrangement joins TRBV6-5 to TRBJ1-1, with 9 bases that match TRBD1. The CDR3 is 15 amino acids. Germline CDR1 MNHEY, CDR2 SVGAGI. Unmatched junction bases numbered 8, after V lost 6 bases and J lost 3 bases.

This clone has more than one count but fewer than ten. This chain connects TRBV25-1 to TRBJ1-2; D not resolved. The CDR3 runs to 11 residues. CDR1 is MGHDK and CDR2 is SYGVNS in the germline V gene. V was cut by 4 bases and J by 7 bases, with 7 bases left in between. The CDR3 bases are TGTGCCAGCAGTGGTCCCACTGGCTACACCTTC. Protein product: CASSGPTGYTF.

The chain carries TRBV7-6 and TRBJ1-5; D is uncertain. The V gene lost 1 base and the J gene lost 7 bases, with 8 bases spanning the gap. Germline lookup yields CDR1 SGHVS and CDR2 FNYEAQ. This CDR3 spans 13 amino acids. CDR3 in DNA: TGTGCCAGCAGCTTAGGTGGAGGGCAGCCCCAGCATTTT. This codes for CASSLGGGQPQHF.

V gene TRBV5-5 combines with J gene TRBJ2-1; 7 bases agree with TRBD2. Germline V lookup: CDR1 SGHKS, CDR2 YYEKEE (reference sequence). After removal of 1 base from V and 0 bases from J, the junction contained 13 bases not matched to a gene. This CDR3 contains 19 residues. The chain's CDR3 is CASSLYPGQLANSYNEQFF. CDR3 bases: TGTGCCAGCAGCTTGTATCCAGGACAACTAGCGAACTCCTACAATGAGCAGTTCTTC.

The rearrangement joins TRBV15 to TRBJ2-7, with a possible D match to TRBD1 (7 bases). Germline V CDR1 and CDR2: LNHNV, YYDKDF (reference sequence). The CDR3 loop spans 15 amino acids. The V gene lost 0 bases and the J gene lost 3 bases, with 12 bases spanning the gap. The CDR3 coding sequence is TGTGCCACCAGCAGAGAGGGCAGGGGGGACTACGAGCAGTACTTC. This gives the protein CATSREGRGDYEQYF.

This clone was detected many times. V is TRBV7-8 and J is TRBJ2-7, with D uncertain. CDR3 length: 12 amino acids. Germline V lookup: CDR1 SGHVS, CDR2 FQNEAQ. Trimming left V 4 bases short and J 9 bases short, with 13 bases between. CDR3 sequence reads: CASSSSSGRQYF. CDR3 coding DNA: TGTGCCAGCAGCTCCTCCTCCGGCCGGCAGTACTTC.

The chain has TRBV19 and TRBJ2-1; TRBD1 might be the D (5 bases). CDR1 and CDR2 from the germline V gene are LNHDA and SQIVND (reference sequence). The CDR3 is 15 amino acids. The germline V and J ends were trimmed by 4 bases and 0 bases, with 10 bases remaining between them. CDR3 DNA: TGTGCCAGTAGTACGACTGGGGCCTCCTACAATGAGCAGTTCTTC. Amino acids: CASSTTGASYNEQFF.

This chain connects TRBV5-4 to TRBJ1-4; 8 bases align to TRBD1. The CDR3 is made up of 13 amino acids. The ends lost 5 bases at V and 3 bases at J; junction bases unmatched: 0. From germline, CDR1 is SGHNT and CDR2 YYREEE (reference sequence). The CDR3 bases are TGTGCCAGCAGGACAGGGGCTAATGAAAAACTGTTTTTT. Protein: CASRTGANEKLFF.

The chain links TRBV4-3 to TRBJ2-7; 7 bases match TRBD1. The germline CDR1 and CDR2 sequences are LGHNA and YSLEER. This CDR3 comprises 16 residues. V shed 4 bases and J 2 bases; nucleotides not matched to a gene: 11. The CDR3 nucleotides are TGCGCCAGCAGCCTACTGTTTGTGGGGACAGCCTACGAGCAGTACTTC. Translating gives CASSLLFVGTAYEQYF.

V gene TRBV15 combines with J gene TRBJ2-1, with 8 nucleotides matching TRBD2. CDR1 LNHNV and CDR2 YYDKDF come from the germline V gene (reference sequence). The CDR3 spans 17 residues. With 2 bases clipped from V and 7 bases from J, the junction kept 13 bases outside the gene matches. Written as DNA, the CDR3 is TGTGCCACCAGCAGACACCCGTTAGCGGGATCATTAAATGAGCAGTTCTTC. Translated, it gives CATSRHPLAGSLNEQFF.